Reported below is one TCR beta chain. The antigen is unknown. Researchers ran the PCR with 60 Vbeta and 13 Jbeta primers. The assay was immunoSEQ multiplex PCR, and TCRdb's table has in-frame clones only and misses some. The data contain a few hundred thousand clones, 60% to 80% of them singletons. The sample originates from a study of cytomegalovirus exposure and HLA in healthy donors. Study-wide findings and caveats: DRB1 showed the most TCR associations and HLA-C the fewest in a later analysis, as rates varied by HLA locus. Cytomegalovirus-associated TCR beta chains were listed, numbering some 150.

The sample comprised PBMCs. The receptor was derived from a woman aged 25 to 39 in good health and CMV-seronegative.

CDR3 protein: CAWDGQLNTEAFF. In DNA, the CDR3 is TGTGCCTGGGACGGACAGTTGAACACTGAAGCTTTCTTT. The rearrangement joins TRBV30 to TRBJ1-1; TRBD1 is a possible D gene (6 bases). CDR3 length equals 13 residues. The germline V gene has CDR1 GTSNPN and CDR2 SVGIG (reference sequence). Between the trimmed V and J ends, which lost 5 bases and 0 bases, there was a span of 10 bases. Together with reference TRBV30 and TRBJ1-1, the CDR3 gives the full variable domain: SQTIHQWPATLVQPVGSPLSLECTVEGTSNPNLYWYRQAAGRGLQLLFYSVGIGQISSEVPQNLSASRPQDRQFILSSKKLLLSDSGFYLCAWDGQLNTEAFFGQGTRLTVV.